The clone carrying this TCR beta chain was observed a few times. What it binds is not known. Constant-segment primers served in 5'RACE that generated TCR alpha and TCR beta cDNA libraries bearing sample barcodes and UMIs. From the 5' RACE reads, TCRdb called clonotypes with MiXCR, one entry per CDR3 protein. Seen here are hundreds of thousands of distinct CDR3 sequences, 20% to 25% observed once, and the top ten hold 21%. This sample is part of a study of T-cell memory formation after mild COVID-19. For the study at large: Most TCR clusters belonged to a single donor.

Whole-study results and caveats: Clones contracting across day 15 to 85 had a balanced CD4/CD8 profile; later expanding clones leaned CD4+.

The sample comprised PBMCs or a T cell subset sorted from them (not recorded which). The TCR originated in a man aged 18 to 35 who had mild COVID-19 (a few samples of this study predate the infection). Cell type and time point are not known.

This chain's CDR3 is CSSREGGTEAFF. CDR3 DNA: TGCAGTTCCAGGGAGGGGGGGACTGAAGCTTTCTTT. The gene calls are TRBV20-1 and TRBJ1-1, with D perhaps matching TRBD1 (6 bases). Germline loops: CDR1 DFQATT, CDR2 SNEGSKA (reference sequence). This CDR3 contains 12 residues. The V gene lost 8 bases and the J gene lost 5 bases, with 15 bases spanning the gap.